The 5 T cell receptor beta chains below were found in one sample sequenced in a study of cytomegalovirus exposure and HLA in healthy donors. The PCR was carried out with 60 Vbeta primers and 13 Jbeta primers. The assay was immunoSEQ multiplex PCR, and TCRdb's table has in-frame clones only and misses some. The sample holds around 230,000 clones; around 80% are singletons and the top ten take approximately 0.47%. Source material: PBMCs. The receptors here all came from a boy younger than 18 in good health and CMV-seronegative.

The chain recombines TRBV9 with TRBJ2-3; TRBD2 matches 7 bases. The germline V gene encodes CDR1 SGDLS and CDR2 YYNGEE. Trimming removed 2 bases from V and 1 base from J; junction bases left unmatched: 7. The CDR3 loop spans 16 amino acids. As DNA, the CDR3 is TGTGCCAGCAGCGTTTTCGCGGGAGAAGGCACAGATACGCAGTATTTT. This sequence encodes CASSVFAGEGTDTQYF. Variable domain in full (rest from reference TRBV9 and TRBJ2-3): DSGVTQTPKHLITATGQRVTLRCSPRSGDLSVYWYQQSLDQGLQFLIQYYNGEERAKGNILERFSAQQFPDLHSELNLSSLELGDSALYFCASSVFAGEGTDTQYFGPGTRLTVL.

This chain links TRBV29-1 with TRBJ1-2; 7 nucleotides agree with TRBD1. The CDR3 is made up of 12 amino acids. Germline-derived CDR1 and CDR2 are SQVTM and ANQGSEA. With 7 bases clipped from V and 4 bases from J, the junction kept 6 bases outside the gene matches. The CDR3 coding sequence is TGCAGCGCAAGGACAGGATCCTATGGCTACACCTTC. It yields the protein CSARTGSYGYTF.

This sequence joins TRBV29-1 and TRBJ2-7, with 10 bases matching TRBD2. After removal of 6 bases from V and 6 bases from J, the junction contained 11 bases not matched to a gene. Germline values: CDR1 SQVTM, CDR2 ANQGSEA. The CDR3 is made up of 14 amino acids. The CDR3 DNA is TGCAGCGTCGCTTTGAGGCTAGCGGGAGTCGAGCAGTACTTC. Translated, it gives CSVALRLAGVEQYF.

The V call is TRBV6-1, the J call TRBJ2-7; 7 bases are a match to TRBD1. J was trimmed by 4 bases and V by 5 bases; bases with no gene match: 5. Germline CDR1 reads MNHNS; CDR2 reads SASEGT. The CDR3 spans 13 residues. The CDR3 nucleotides are TGTGCCAGCAGTCTGGGACAGCTTTACGAGCAGTACTTC. This encodes CASSLGQLYEQYF.

The V call is TRBV28, the J call TRBJ2-1; D gene ambiguous. Trimming stripped 1 base from V and 7 bases from J, with 8 bases between. The germline V gene encodes CDR1 MDHEN and CDR2 SYDVKM. The CDR3 is made up of 13 amino acids. This CDR3 is CASSLFGRNEQFF. Here the CDR3 DNA reads TGTGCCAGCAGTTTATTTGGTCGGAATGAGCAGTTCTTC.